The rows below give T cell receptor beta chains drawn from one sample of a study of blood T cell repertoires in COVID-19. TCRdb's table, derived via immunoSEQ multiplex PCR, lists solely in-frame clones and lacks some. The repertoire holds 250,000 to 350,000 clones, with 80% to 90% as singletons. The source material was PBMCs or T cells enriched from blood (not recorded which). The receptors were gathered from a woman younger than 45 who had recovered from COVID-19. Each CDR3 is given with its conserved first and last residue. A D gene is named only where the DNA matches it firmly. Rows may omit the clone size; those that give it use once, few, many or a size class.

d_gene: TRBD1; j_gene: TRBJ2-7; abundance: once; v_gene: TRBV2; CDR3nt: TGTGCCAGCAGTGTGTCCAGGGGGATTGCCTACGAGCAGTACTTC; CDR3aa: CASSVSRGIAYEQYF
d_gene: .; j_gene: TRBJ2-5; abundance: .; v_gene: TRBV27; CDR3nt: TGTGCCAGCAGTTTCCGTTTTGGACTGTTCCAAGAGACCCAGTACTTC; CDR3aa: CASSFRFGLFQETQYF
d_gene: .; j_gene: TRBJ2-2; abundance: .; v_gene: TRBV7-9; CDR3nt: TGTGCCAGCAGCTTAGCCGGGAACGGGGAGCTGTTTTTT; CDR3aa: CASSLAGNGELFF
d_gene: .; j_gene: TRBJ1-1; abundance: .; v_gene: TRBV5-8; CDR3nt: TGTGCCAGCAGCTCCCTGACAGGTAGCTCCGGGATGAACACTGAAGCTTTCTTT; CDR3aa: CASSSLTGSSGMNTEAFF
d_gene: TRBD1; j_gene: TRBJ2-1; abundance: .; v_gene: TRBV24-1; CDR3nt: TGTGCCACCAGTGATCATTACCGGGACAGGGAGGATCTTTGCAATGAGCAGTTCTTC; CDR3aa: CATSDHYRDREDLCNEQFF
d_gene: TRBD2; j_gene: TRBJ2-1; abundance: .; v_gene: TRBV24-1; CDR3nt: TGTGCCACCAGTGATCCCCAACTAGCGGGAGGACCGAGCTCCTACAATGAGCAGTTCTTC; CDR3aa: CATSDPQLAGGPSSYNEQFF
d_gene: TRBD2; j_gene: TRBJ2-5; abundance: .; v_gene: TRBV16; CDR3nt: TGTGCCAGCAGCAAGACTAGCGGGATTCAAGAGACCCAGTACTTC; CDR3aa: CASSKTSGIQETQYF
d_gene: .; j_gene: TRBJ2-1; abundance: few; v_gene: TRBV11-2; CDR3nt: TGTGCCAGCAGCCCCCCGAGCCCTGAGCAGTTCTTC; CDR3aa: CASSPPSPEQFF
d_gene: .; j_gene: TRBJ1-5; abundance: .; v_gene: TRBV2; CDR3nt: TGTGCCAGCAGTGAAATAGTGTTCACCCGGTATAGCAATCAGCCCCAGCATTTT; CDR3aa: CASSEIVFTRYSNQPQHF
d_gene: .; j_gene: TRBJ1-5; abundance: .; v_gene: TRBV9; CDR3nt: TGTGCCAGCAGCGTAGGGGCTTATAATCAGCCCCAGCATTTT; CDR3aa: CASSVGAYNQPQHF
d_gene: .; j_gene: TRBJ2-6; abundance: .; v_gene: TRBV9; CDR3nt: TGTGCCAGCAGAGGGCAGGGCAAGGCCAACGTCCTGACTTTC; CDR3aa: CASRGQGKANVLTF
d_gene: .; j_gene: TRBJ1-5; abundance: once; v_gene: TRBV28; CDR3nt: TGTGCCAGCAGTTTAGGGGCAGGGGGCAATCAGCCCCAGCATTTT; CDR3aa: CASSLGAGGNQPQHF
d_gene: TRBD1; j_gene: TRBJ2-1; abundance: .; v_gene: TRBV27; CDR3nt: TGTGCCAGCAGTTTGCGCAGGGGGAGAAGGATTGAGCAGTTCTTC; CDR3aa: CASSLRRGRRIEQFF
d_gene: TRBD1; j_gene: TRBJ1-1; abundance: .; v_gene: TRBV29-1; CDR3nt: TGCAGCGTTGTCGGGGGCGCTCACACAGGGGCTGAAGCTTTCTTT; CDR3aa: CSVVGGAHTGAEAFF
d_gene: .; j_gene: TRBJ1-2; abundance: .; v_gene: TRBV3-1/TRBV3-2; CDR3nt: TGTGCCAGCAGCCAATCGGTCGGGGGTATCTTTTTTTTGGGCTACACCTTC; CDR3aa: CASSQSVGGIFFLGYTF